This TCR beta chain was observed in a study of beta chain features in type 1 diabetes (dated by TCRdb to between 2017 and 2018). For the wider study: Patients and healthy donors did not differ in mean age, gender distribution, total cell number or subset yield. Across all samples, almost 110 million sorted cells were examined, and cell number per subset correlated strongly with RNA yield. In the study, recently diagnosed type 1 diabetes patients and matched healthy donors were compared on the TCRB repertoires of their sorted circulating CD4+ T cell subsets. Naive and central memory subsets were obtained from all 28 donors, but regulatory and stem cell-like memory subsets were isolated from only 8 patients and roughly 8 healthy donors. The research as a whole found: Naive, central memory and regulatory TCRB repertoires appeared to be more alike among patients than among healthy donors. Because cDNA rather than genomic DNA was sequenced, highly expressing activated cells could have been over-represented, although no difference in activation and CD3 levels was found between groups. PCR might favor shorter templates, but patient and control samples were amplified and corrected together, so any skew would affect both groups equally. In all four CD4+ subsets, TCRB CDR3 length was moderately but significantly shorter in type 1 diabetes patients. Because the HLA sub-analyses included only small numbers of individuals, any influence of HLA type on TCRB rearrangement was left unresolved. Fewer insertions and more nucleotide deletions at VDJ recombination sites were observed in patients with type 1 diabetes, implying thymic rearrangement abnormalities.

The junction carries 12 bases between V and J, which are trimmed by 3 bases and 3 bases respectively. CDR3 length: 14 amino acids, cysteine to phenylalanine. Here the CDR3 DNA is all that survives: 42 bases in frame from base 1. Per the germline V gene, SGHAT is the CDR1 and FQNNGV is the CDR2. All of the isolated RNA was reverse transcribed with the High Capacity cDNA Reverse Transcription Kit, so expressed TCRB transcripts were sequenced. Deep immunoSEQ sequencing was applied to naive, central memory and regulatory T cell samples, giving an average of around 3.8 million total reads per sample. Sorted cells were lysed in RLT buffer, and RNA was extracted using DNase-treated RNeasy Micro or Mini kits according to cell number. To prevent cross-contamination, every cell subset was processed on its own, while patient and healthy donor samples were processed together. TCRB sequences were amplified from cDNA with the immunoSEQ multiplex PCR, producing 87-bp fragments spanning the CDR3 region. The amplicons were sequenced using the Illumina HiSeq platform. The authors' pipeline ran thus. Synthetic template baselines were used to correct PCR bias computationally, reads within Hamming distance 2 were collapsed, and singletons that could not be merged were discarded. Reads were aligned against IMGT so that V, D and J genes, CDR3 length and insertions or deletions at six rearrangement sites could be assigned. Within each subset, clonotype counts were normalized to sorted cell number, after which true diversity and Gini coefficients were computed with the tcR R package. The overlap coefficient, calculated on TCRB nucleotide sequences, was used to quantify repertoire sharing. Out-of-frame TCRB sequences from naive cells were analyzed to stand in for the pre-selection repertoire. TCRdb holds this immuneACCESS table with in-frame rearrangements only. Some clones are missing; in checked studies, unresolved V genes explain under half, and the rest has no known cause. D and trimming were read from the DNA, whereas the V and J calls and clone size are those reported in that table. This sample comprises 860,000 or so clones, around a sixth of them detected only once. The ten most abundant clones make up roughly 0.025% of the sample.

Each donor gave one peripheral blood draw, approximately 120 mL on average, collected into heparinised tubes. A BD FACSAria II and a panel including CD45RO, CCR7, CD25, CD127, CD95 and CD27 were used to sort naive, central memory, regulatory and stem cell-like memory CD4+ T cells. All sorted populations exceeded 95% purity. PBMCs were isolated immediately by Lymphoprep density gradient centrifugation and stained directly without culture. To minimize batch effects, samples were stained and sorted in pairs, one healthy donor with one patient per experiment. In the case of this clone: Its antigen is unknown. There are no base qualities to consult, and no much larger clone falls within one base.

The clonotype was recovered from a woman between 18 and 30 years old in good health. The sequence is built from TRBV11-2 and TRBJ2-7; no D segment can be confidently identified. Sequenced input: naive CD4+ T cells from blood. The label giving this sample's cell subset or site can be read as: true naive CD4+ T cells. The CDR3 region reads CASSFSLIDYEQYF. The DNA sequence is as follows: TGTGCCAGCAGCTTCTCGCTTATCGACTACGAGCAGTACTTC.